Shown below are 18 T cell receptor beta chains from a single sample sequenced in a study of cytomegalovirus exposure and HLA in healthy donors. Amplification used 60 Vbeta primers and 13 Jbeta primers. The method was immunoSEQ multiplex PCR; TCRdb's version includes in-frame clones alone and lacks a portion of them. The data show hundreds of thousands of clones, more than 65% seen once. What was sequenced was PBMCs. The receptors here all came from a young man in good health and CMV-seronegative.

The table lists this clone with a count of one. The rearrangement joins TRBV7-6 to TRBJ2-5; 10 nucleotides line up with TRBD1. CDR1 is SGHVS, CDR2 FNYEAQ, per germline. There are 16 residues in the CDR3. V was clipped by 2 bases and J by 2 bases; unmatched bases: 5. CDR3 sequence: CASSLSGTGDQETQYF. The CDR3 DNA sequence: TGTGCCAGCAGCTTATCTGGGACAGGGGATCAAGAGACCCAGTACTTC.

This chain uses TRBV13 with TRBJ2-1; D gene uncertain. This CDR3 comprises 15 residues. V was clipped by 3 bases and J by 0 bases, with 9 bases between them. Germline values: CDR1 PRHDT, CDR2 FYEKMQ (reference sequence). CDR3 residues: CASSLGRSSYNEQFF. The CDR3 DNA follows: TGTGCCAGCAGCTTGGGCCGCAGCTCCTACAATGAGCAGTTCTTC.

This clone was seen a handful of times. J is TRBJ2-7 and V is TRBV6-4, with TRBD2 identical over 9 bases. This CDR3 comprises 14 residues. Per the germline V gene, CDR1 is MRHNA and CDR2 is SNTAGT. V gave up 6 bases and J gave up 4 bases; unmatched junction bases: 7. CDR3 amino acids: CASRETSGVYEQYF. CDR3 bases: TGTGCCAGCAGGGAGACTAGCGGAGTTTACGAGCAGTACTTC.

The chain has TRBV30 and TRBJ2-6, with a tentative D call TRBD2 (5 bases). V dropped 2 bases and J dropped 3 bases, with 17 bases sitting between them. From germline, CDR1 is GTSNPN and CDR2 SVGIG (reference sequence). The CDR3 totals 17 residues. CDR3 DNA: TGTGCCTGGAGTCCGAGCCTACATGGGAGTGGGGCCAACGTCCTGACTTTC. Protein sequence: CAWSPSLHGSGANVLTF.

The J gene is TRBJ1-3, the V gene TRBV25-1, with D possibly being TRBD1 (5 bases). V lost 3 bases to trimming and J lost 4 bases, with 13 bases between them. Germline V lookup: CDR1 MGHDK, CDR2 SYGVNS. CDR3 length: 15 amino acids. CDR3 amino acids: CASSDPAGRGNTIYF. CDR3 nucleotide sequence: TGTGCCAGCAGTGATCCCGCAGGGAGGGGAAACACCATATATTTT.

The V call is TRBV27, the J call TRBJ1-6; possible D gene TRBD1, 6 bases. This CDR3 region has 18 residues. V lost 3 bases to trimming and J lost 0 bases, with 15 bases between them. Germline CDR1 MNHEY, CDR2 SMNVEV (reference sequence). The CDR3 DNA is TGTGCCAGCAGTTTCTCCCACAGGGAGAGCTCCTATAATTCACCCCTCCACTTT. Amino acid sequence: CASSFSHRESSYNSPLHF.

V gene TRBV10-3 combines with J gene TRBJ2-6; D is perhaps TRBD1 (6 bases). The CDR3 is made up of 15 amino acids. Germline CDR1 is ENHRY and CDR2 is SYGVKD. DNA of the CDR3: TGTGCTGGATCAGGGGCCTACTCTGGGGCCAACGTCCTGACTTTC. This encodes CAGSGAYSGANVLTF.

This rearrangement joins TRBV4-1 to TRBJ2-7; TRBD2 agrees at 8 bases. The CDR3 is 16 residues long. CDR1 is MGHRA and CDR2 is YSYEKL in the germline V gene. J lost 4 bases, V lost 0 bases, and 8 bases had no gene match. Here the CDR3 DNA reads TGCGCCAGCAGCCAAGATCTGGGCGGCGGGGGGTACGAGCAGTACTTC. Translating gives CASSQDLGGGGYEQYF.

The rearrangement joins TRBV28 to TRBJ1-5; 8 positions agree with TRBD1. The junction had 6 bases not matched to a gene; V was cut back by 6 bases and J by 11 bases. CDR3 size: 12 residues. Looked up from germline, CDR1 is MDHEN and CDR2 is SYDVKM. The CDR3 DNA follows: TGTGCCAGCAGATCGGGACAGGCCGCCCAGCATTTT. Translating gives CASRSGQAAQHF.

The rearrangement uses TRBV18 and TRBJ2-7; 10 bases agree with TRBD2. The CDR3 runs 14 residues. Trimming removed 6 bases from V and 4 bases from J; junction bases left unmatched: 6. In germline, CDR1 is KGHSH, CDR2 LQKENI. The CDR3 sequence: CASSATSGTYEQYF. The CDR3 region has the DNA TGTGCCAGCTCCGCAACTAGCGGGACTTACGAGCAGTACTTC.

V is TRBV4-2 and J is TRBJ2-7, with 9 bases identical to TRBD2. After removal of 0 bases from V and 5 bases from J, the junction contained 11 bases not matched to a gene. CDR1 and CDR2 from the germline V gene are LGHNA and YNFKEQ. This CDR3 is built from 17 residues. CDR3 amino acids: CASSQEPGLAGLDEQYF. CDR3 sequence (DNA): TGTGCCAGCAGCCAAGAGCCAGGGCTAGCGGGGCTCGACGAGCAGTACTTC.

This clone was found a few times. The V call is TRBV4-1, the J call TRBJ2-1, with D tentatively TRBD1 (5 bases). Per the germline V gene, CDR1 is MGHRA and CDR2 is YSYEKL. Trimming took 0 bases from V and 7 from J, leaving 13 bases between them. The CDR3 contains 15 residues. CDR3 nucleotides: TGCGCCAGCAGCCAAGATGGCCTAGGGGTAAATGAGCAGTTCTTC. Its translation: CASSQDGLGVNEQFF.

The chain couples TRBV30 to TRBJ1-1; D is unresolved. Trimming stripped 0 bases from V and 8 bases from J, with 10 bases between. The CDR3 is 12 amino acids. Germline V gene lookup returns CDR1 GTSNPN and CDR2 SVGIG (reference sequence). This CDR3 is CAWSVLTPEAFF. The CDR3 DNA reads TGTGCCTGGAGTGTACTCACTCCCGAAGCTTTCTTT.

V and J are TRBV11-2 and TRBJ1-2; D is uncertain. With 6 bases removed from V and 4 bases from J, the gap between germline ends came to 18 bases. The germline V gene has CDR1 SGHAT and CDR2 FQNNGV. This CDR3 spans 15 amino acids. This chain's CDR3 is CASRPSGRLSYGYTF. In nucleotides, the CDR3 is TGTGCCAGCAGACCTTCTGGCAGGCTCTCCTATGGCTACACCTTC.

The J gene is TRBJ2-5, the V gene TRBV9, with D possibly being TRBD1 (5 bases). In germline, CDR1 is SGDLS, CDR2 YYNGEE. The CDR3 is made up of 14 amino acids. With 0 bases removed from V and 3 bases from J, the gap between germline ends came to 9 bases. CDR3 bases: TGTGCCAGCAGCGTAGGGGGCGCAGAAGAGACCCAGTACTTC. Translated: CASSVGGAEETQYF.

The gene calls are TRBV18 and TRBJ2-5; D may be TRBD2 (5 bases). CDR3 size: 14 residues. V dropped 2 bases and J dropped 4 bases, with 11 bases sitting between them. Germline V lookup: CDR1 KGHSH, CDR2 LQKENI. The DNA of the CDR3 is TGTGCCAGCTCACCAGGTTTCGAGGGAGAGACCCAGTACTTC. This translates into CASSPGFEGETQYF.

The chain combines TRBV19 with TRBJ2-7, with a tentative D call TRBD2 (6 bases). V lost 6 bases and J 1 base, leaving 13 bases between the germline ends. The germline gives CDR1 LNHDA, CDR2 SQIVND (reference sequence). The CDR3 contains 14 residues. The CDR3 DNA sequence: TGTGCCAGTAGGGGGCAGGGAGGATCCTACGAGCAGTACTTC. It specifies CASRGQGGSYEQYF.

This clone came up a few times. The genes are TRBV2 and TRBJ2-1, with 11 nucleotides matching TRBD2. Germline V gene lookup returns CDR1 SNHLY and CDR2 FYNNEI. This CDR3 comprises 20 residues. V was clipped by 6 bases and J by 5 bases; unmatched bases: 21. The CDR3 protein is CASRGFSGRDNKPTHNEQFF. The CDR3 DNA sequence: TGTGCCAGCAGAGGTTTTAGCGGGAGGGATAATAAACCCACCCACAATGAGCAGTTCTTC.